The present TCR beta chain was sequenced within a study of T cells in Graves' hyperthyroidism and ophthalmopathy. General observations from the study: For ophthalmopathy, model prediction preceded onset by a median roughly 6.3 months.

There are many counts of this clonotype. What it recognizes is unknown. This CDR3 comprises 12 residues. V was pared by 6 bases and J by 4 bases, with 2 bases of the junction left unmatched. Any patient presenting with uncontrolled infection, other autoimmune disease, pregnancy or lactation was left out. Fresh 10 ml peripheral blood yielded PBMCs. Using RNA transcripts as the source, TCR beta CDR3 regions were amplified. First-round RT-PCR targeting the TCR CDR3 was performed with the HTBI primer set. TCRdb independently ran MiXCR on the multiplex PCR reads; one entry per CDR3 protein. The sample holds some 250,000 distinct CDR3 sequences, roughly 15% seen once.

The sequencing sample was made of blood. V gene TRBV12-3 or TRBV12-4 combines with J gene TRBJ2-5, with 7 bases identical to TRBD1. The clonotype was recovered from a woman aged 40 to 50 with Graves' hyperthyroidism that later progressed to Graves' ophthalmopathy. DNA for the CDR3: TGTGCCAGCAGGAGGGGGCGAGAGACCCAGTACTTC. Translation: CASRRGRETQYF.